The present entry profiles one TCR beta chain with its context. After removal of 3 bases from V and 2 bases from J, the junction contained 3 bases not matched to a gene. Germline V gene data show CDR1 as LNHDA and CDR2 as SQIVND (reference sequence). This CDR3 comprises 14 residues. This specimen belongs to a study of blood T cell repertoires in COVID-19. Data came from immunoSEQ multiplex PCR; TCRdb stores just in-frame clones and leaves some out. The data contain fewer than 350,000 clones, 90% of them singletons. Sequenced: peripheral blood. The sequence came from a woman in her 30s with COVID-19, enrolled during active disease. The rearrangement links TRBV19 to TRBJ2-7, with 8 bases matching TRBD1. CDR3 loop: CASSIRQGPYEQYF. DNA of the CDR3: TGTGCCAGTAGTATCCGACAGGGGCCCTACGAGCAGTACTTC.